One and the same sample provided the 17 T cell receptor beta chains below, sequenced in a study of PD-1 blockade in classical Hodgkin lymphoma. With no exception, relapse followed autologous stem cell transplantation in all patients, and brentuximab vedotin exposure varied. TCRdb's table, derived via immunoSEQ multiplex PCR, lists solely in-frame clones and lacks some. The sample carries over 25,000 clones, about four fifths recorded once. Here the sequenced sample was peripheral blood mononuclear cells (PBMCs), taken before the second cycle of nivolumab. Receptors were obtained from a human donor with classical Hodgkin lymphoma.

The V call is TRBV21-1, the J call TRBJ1-5. TRBV21-1 is designated a pseudogene. CDR3 length equals 15 residues. Here the CDR3 reads CASSYSAGCNQPQHF. DNA of the CDR3: TGTGCCAGCAGCTATTCGGCCGGGTGCAATCAGCCCCAGCATTTT.

J is TRBJ2-1 and V is TRBV19; 9 nucleotides align to TRBD2. Germline V gene sequence: CDR1 LNHDA, CDR2 SQIVND (reference sequence). With 3 bases clipped from V and 1 base from J, the junction kept 4 bases outside the gene matches. CDR3 size: 16 residues. Here the CDR3 DNA reads TGTGCCAGTAGTATCGGTAGCGGGGGTTCCTACAATGAGCAGTTCTTC. Protein: CASSIGSGGSYNEQFF.

The chain couples TRBV7-2 to TRBJ2-7; D unresolved. The CDR3 sequence is 14 residues long. Trimming pared 4 bases from V and 4 bases from J, leaving 14 bases between. The germline V gene encodes CDR1 SGHTA and CDR2 FQGNSA. This CDR3 is CASSSTLGGYEQYF. The CDR3 DNA is TGTGCCAGCAGCTCCACCTTGGGCGGTTACGAGCAGTACTTC. Full variable domain (remainder filled in from reference TRBV7-2 and TRBJ2-7): GAGVSQSPSNKVTEKGKDVELRCDPISGHTALYWYRQSLGQGLEFLIYFQGNSAPDKSGLPSDRFSAERTGGSVSTLTIQRTQQEDSAVYLCASSSTLGGYEQYFGPGTRLTVT.

This chain connects TRBV5-5 to TRBJ1-1; 7 bases align to TRBD1. The J segment lost 5 bases and the V segment lost 4 bases, leaving 5 bases of the junction unmatched. This CDR3 is built from 13 residues. In germline, CDR1 is SGHKS, CDR2 YYEKEE (reference sequence). This CDR3 is CASSPTGSTEAFF. CDR3 DNA sequence: TGTGCCAGCAGCCCGACAGGGAGTACTGAAGCTTTCTTT. Full variable domain (remainder filled in from reference TRBV5-5 and TRBJ1-1): DAGVTQSPTHLIKTRGQQVTLRCSPISGHKSVSWYQQVLGQGPQFIFQYYEKEERGRGNFPDRFSARQFPNYSSELNVNALLLGDSALYLCASSPTGSTEAFFGQGTRLTVV.

This clone appeared a few times. The J gene is TRBJ2-3, the V gene TRBV7-9; no clear D gene. The length of the CDR3 is 13 residues. Per the germline V gene, CDR1 is SEHNR and CDR2 is FQNEAQ (reference sequence). V lost 1 base, J lost 4 bases, and 6 bases lay in between. The CDR3 protein is CASSLEGPDTQYF. In nucleotides, the CDR3 is TGTGCCAGCAGCTTAGAGGGCCCAGATACGCAGTATTTT.

This sequence joins TRBV27 and TRBJ2-7, with TRBD1 as a possible D gene (6 bases). The CDR3 totals 14 residues. Germline loops: CDR1 MNHEY, CDR2 SMNVEV (reference sequence). The V end lost 8 bases, the J end lost 4 bases, and 18 bases lay between the germline ends. The CDR3 is CASLSTGTPYEQYF. The CDR3 DNA reads as TGTGCCAGCCTCTCCACCGGGACACCTTACGAGCAGTACTTC.

The CDR3 coding sequence is TGTGCCTGGAGGGACAAACAGGGGACGGAGACCCAGTACTTC. Protein sequence: CAWRDKQGTETQYF. The rearrangement joins TRBV30 to TRBJ2-5, with TRBD1 matching over 7 bases. The CDR3 spans 14 residues. The germline gives CDR1 GTSNPN, CDR2 SVGIG (reference sequence). Unmatched junction bases numbered 9, after V lost 3 bases and J lost 5 bases.

V gene TRBV30 combines with J gene TRBJ2-3; unclear D gene. Trimming took off 5 bases at V and 1 base at J, with 10 bases between the two ends. The CDR3 has 13 residues. Germline CDR1 is GTSNPN and CDR2 is SVGIG (reference sequence). CDR3 sequence reads: CAWLVPGTDTQYF. As DNA, the CDR3 is TGTGCCTGGCTTGTTCCTGGCACAGATACGCAGTATTTT. Based on the CDR3 plus reference TRBV30 and TRBJ2-3, the full variable domain is SQTIHQWPATLVQPVGSPLSLECTVEGTSNPNLYWYRQAAGRGLQLLFYSVGIGQISSEVPQNLSASRPQDRQFILSSKKLLLSDSGFYLCAWLVPGTDTQYFGPGTRLTVL.

CDR3 amino acids: CASILTGGDSPLHF. CDR3 bases: TGTGCCAGCATCCTAACAGGGGGCGACTCACCCCTCCACTTT. The rearrangement joins TRBV28 to TRBJ1-6; 9 nucleotides agree with TRBD1. The V gene end was trimmed by 7 bases and the J gene end by 10 bases; junction bases not matched to a gene: 8. The CDR3 has 14 amino acids. Germline lookup yields CDR1 MDHEN and CDR2 SYDVKM.

V is TRBV6-6 and J is TRBJ1-2, with D possibly TRBD1 on 5 matching bases. Between the trimmed V and J ends, which lost 4 bases and 0 bases, there was a span of 12 bases. Germline CDR1 reads MNHNY; CDR2 reads SVGAGI (reference sequence). The CDR3 has 15 residues. The CDR3 sequence: CASSSSGPPNYGYTF. The CDR3 bases are TGTGCCAGCAGTTCCTCGGGACCACCTAACTATGGCTACACCTTC.

The rearrangement links TRBV4-2 to TRBJ2-3; 12 bases match TRBD2. The CDR3 has 16 residues. With 3 bases clipped from V and 2 bases from J, the junction kept 3 bases outside the gene matches. Germline lookup yields CDR1 LGHNA and CDR2 YNFKEQ. The CDR3 loop is CASSQRLAGDTDTQYF. The CDR3 DNA follows: TGTGCCAGCAGCCAGAGACTAGCGGGGGACACAGATACGCAGTATTTT.

The V gene is TRBV7-2, the J gene TRBJ2-5; D not resolved. Germline V CDR1 and CDR2: SGHTA, FQGNSA. V was clipped by 3 bases and J by 3 bases, with 14 bases between them. The CDR3 is 15 residues long. CDR3 sequence reads: CASSFVGNSEETQYF. The CDR3 DNA reads as TGTGCCAGCAGCTTCGTAGGCAATTCGGAAGAGACCCAGTACTTC.

The rearrangement uses TRBV10-3 and TRBJ1-2, with D tentatively TRBD1 (5 bases). The CDR3 extends over 15 amino acids. Trimming pared 3 bases from V and 4 bases from J, leaving 15 bases between. CDR1 ENHRY and CDR2 SYGVKD come from the germline V gene. CDR3 DNA: TGTGCCATCAGTGAAAGGGGTGGTTCCCTCTATGGCTACACCTTC. Protein product: CAISERGGSLYGYTF.

Regarding this clone: Sequence at one end of the junction differs from germline and may be a read error. V gene TRBV7-7 combines with J gene TRBJ2-5, with D possibly being TRBD1 or TRBD2 (6 bases each). The CDR3 sequence is 14 residues long. The germline gives CDR1 SSHAT, CDR2 FNYEAQ (reference sequence). CDR3 in amino acids: CASSLWGAVETQYF. CDR3 coding DNA: TGTGCTAGCAGCTTATGGGGGGCTGTAGAGACCCAGTACTTC. The full variable domain, its missing parts supplied by reference TRBV7-7 and TRBJ2-5, is GAGVSQSPRYKVTKRGQDVTLRCDPISSHATLYWYQQALGQGPEFLTYFNYEAQPDKSGLPSDRFSAERPEGSISTLTIQRTEQRDSAMYRCASSLWGAVETQYFGPGTRLLVL.

The V and J genes are TRBV4-3 and TRBJ2-7; 11 bases agree with TRBD2. The CDR3 extends over 17 amino acids. Germline values: CDR1 LGHNA, CDR2 YSLEER. V shed 4 bases and J 1 base; nucleotides not matched to a gene: 9. The CDR3 DNA is TGCGCCAGCAGCCCCGGGCCCGTAGCGGGGGGGTCCTACGAGCAGTACTTC. As protein: CASSPGPVAGGSYEQYF.

This clone was observed a single time. The chain couples TRBV18 to TRBJ2-1, with TRBD2 matching 8 bases. V shed 2 bases and J 3 bases; nucleotides not matched to a gene: 6. The CDR3 covers 16 residues. Germline V lookup: CDR1 KGHSH, CDR2 LQKENI. CDR3 amino acids: CASSPSVTSGYNEQFF. CDR3 in DNA: TGTGCCAGCTCACCATCGGTCACTAGCGGCTACAATGAGCAGTTCTTC.

The V gene is TRBV5-1, the J gene TRBJ2-7; 12 nucleotides match TRBD2. The CDR3 is made up of 15 amino acids. V was pared by 3 bases and J by 7 bases, with 8 bases of the junction left unmatched. The germline V gene has CDR1 SGHRS and CDR2 YFSETQ. DNA for the CDR3: TGCGCCAGCAGCTCTCCGGGACTAGCGGGCAAAGAGCAGTACTTC. This sequence encodes CASSSPGLAGKEQYF. The variable domain in full, completed from reference TRBV5-1 and TRBJ2-7, reads KAGVTQTPRYLIKTRGQQVTLSCSPISGHRSVSWYQQTPGQGLQFLFEYFSETQRNKGNFPGRFSGRQFSNSRSEMNVSTLELGDSALYLCASSSPGLAGKEQYFGPGTRLTVT.